Below are 30 T cell receptor beta chains sequenced from a single sample in a study of human T cells and chemical hapten exposure. TCRdb recomputed calls from the RACE reads with MiXCR, one row per CDR3 protein. The repertoire holds about 160,000 distinct CDR3 sequences, with around a quarter as singletons. The time point denotes: patch test 3, about 24 weeks after DPC sensitization. The treatment denotes: therapeutic diphenylcyclopropenone sensitization with weekly scalp DPC. The specimen was whole blood, collected in connection with sensitization to the hapten diphenylcyclopropenone (DPC). The receptors come from a woman under 30 with alopecia areata. Some clones in this sample may be carry-over from other donors' samples.

This clonotype was found a few times. The chain carries TRBV4-3 and TRBJ1-2, with no clear D. The V end lost 1 base, the J end lost 2 bases, and 14 bases lay between the germline ends. The length of the CDR3 is 16 residues. From germline, CDR1 is LGHNA and CDR2 YSLEER. CDR3 in DNA: TGCGCCAGCAGCCAAGTTTTTCCAGAACCCAACTATGGCTACACCTTC. It codes for CASSQVFPEPNYGYTF.

This clonotype has a handful of counts. The genes are TRBV4-3 and TRBJ2-5, with TRBD1 matching over 7 bases. Germline V gene lookup returns CDR1 LGHNA and CDR2 YSLEER. The CDR3 sequence is 15 residues long. Germline trimming cut 5 bases from V and 5 bases from J; bases unmatched to any gene: 11. The CDR3 loop reads CASSRGTGTDETQYF. CDR3 in DNA: TGCGCCAGCAGCAGAGGGACCGGGACAGATGAGACCCAGTACTTC.

At least ten counts were recorded for this clonotype. The rearrangement uses TRBV24-1 and TRBJ2-3; D remains unclear. Germline V gene lookup returns CDR1 KGHDR and CDR2 SFDVKD. Between the trimmed V and J ends, which lost 12 bases and 0 bases, there was a span of 6 bases. This CDR3 has 11 amino acids. The CDR3 region has the DNA TGTGCCGTCGGGAGCACAGATACGCAGTATTTT. Its protein is CAVGSTDTQYF.

This sequence joins TRBV27 and TRBJ2-2; D is unclear. The CDR3 totals 14 residues. V lost 4 bases and J 0 bases, leaving 6 bases between the germline ends. Looked up from germline, CDR1 is MNHEY and CDR2 is SMNVEV (reference sequence). This chain's CDR3 is CASSSNPNTGELFF. The CDR3 DNA reads TGTGCCAGCAGTTCCAACCCGAACACCGGGGAGCTGTTTTTT.

This clonotype was seen only a few times. The chain links TRBV27 to TRBJ2-7; D might be TRBD2 (6 bases). V shed 3 bases and J shed 3 bases, with 9 bases lying between them. The germline V gene encodes CDR1 MNHEY and CDR2 SMNVEV (reference sequence). The CDR3 covers 13 residues. CDR3 bases: TGTGCCAGCAGTTTCGGGACTGACTACGAGCAGTACTTC. It yields the protein CASSFGTDYEQYF.

The chain combines TRBV5-1 with TRBJ2-6; tentatively, D is TRBD1 or TRBD2 (5 bases each). The V end was cut by 7 bases, the J end by 0 bases, with 11 bases between. The CDR3 is 15 residues long. Germline V lookup: CDR1 SGHRS, CDR2 YFSETQ. The CDR3 region is CASRGGRSGANVLTF. The CDR3 DNA sequence: TGCGCCAGCCGGGGCGGGCGCTCTGGGGCCAACGTCCTGACTTTC.

This clonotype was observed many times. The gene calls are TRBV12-3 or TRBV12-4 and TRBJ2-7, with 7 bases lining up with TRBD1. The CDR3 covers 12 residues. The V and J ends lost 4 bases and 3 bases, in that order; junction bases with no gene match: 0. In nucleotides, the CDR3 is TGTGCCAGCAGTTGGGACAGCTACGAGCAGTACTTC. This codes for CASSWDSYEQYF.

This clonotype was seen repeatedly, ten times or more. The chain links TRBV4-1 to TRBJ2-3; D is unresolved. Germline-derived CDR1 and CDR2 are MGHRA and YSYEKL. V gave up 5 bases and J gave up 0 bases, with 9 bases separating them. This CDR3 has 14 residues. The DNA for the CDR3 is TGCGCCAGCAGCGTGGCGGTTAGCACAGATACGCAGTATTTT. Translated, it gives CASSVAVSTDTQYF.

This rearrangement joins TRBV9 to TRBJ1-6, with D tentatively TRBD1 (5 bases). Per the germline V gene, CDR1 is SGDLS and CDR2 is YYNGEE. The CDR3 is made up of 15 amino acids. Between the trimmed V and J ends, which lost 4 bases and 3 bases, there was a span of 11 bases. CDR3 coding DNA: TGTGCCAGCAGCTTCACAGGAGACTATAATTCACCCCTCCACTTT. Translating it yields CASSFTGDYNSPLHF.

The chain couples TRBV6-6 to TRBJ2-3; 11 positions match TRBD2. Germline V lookup: CDR1 MNHNY, CDR2 SVGAGI (reference sequence). This CDR3 is built from 16 residues. V was clipped by 5 bases and J by 0 bases; unmatched bases: 4. CDR3 bases: TGTGCCAGCAGTAGGGCTAGCGGGAGGAGCACAGATACGCAGTATTTT. It translates to CASSRASGRSTDTQYF.

The chain employs TRBV20-1 and TRBJ2-1; a weak D match, TRBD1 (5 bases). Germline V gives CDR1 DFQATT, CDR2 SNEGSKA (reference sequence). The CDR3 runs to 16 residues. The germline V and J ends were trimmed by 0 bases and 6 bases, with 18 bases remaining between them. CDR3 protein: CSARDERQGPTNEQFF. CDR3 sequence (DNA): TGCAGTGCTAGAGATGAGAGGCAGGGCCCTACCAATGAGCAGTTCTTC.

In its sample, this clonotype was seen a few times. The chain links TRBV10-3 to TRBJ2-3; perhaps TRBD2 as D (6 bases). Germline loops: CDR1 ENHRY, CDR2 SYGVKD. The V end lost 6 bases, the J end lost 5 bases, and 27 bases lay between the germline ends. CDR3 length: 18 residues. The CDR3 reads CAISGGLRPMFEEDTQYF. The CDR3 region has the DNA TGTGCCATCAGCGGAGGGCTGAGACCCATGTTCGAGGAAGATACGCAGTATTTT.

The chain has TRBV20-1 and TRBJ2-5; 11 nucleotides agree with TRBD1. The CDR3 extends over 15 amino acids. V gave up 4 bases and J gave up 2 bases; unmatched junction bases: 6. Germline V gene data show CDR1 as DFQATT and CDR2 as SNEGSKA (reference sequence). The CDR3 DNA is TGCAGTGCTACCGGGGGGACAGGGGGACAAGAGACCCAGTACTTC. This encodes CSATGGTGGQETQYF.

The gene calls are TRBV19 and TRBJ2-1; TRBD2 aligns across 7 bases. The CDR3 sequence is 13 residues long. In germline, CDR1 is LNHDA, CDR2 SQIVND (reference sequence). J lost 3 bases, V lost 5 bases, and 1 base had no gene match. The CDR3, as DNA: TGTGCCAGTAGTTGGGACTACTACAATGAGCAGTTCTTC. Translated: CASSWDYYNEQFF.

Note on this clonotype: This may be a read error: a much more frequent sequence differs by one nucleotide. The CDR3 reads CASSETDYGYTF. The CDR3 coding sequence is TGTGCCAGCAGCGAGACAGACTATGGCTACACCTTC. The J gene is TRBJ1-2, the V gene TRBV7-8, with TRBD1 as a possible D gene (5 bases). V lost 5 bases, J lost 3 bases, and 7 bases lay in between. Germline-derived CDR1 and CDR2 are SGHVS and FQNEAQ. CDR3 length: 12 amino acids.

The V call is TRBV20-1, the J call TRBJ2-1, with 10 bases identical to TRBD2. With 2 bases clipped from V and 6 bases from J, the junction kept 13 bases outside the gene matches. This CDR3 spans 17 amino acids. CDR1 and CDR2 from the germline V gene are DFQATT and SNEGSKA (reference sequence). CDR3: CSARHATSGEVPNEQFF. The CDR3 nucleotides read TGCAGTGCTAGACATGCAACTAGCGGGGAGGTCCCCAATGAGCAGTTCTTC.

This rearrangement joins TRBV29-1 to TRBJ2-1; possible D gene TRBD2, 5 bases. The V end lost 1 base, the J end lost 15 bases, and 13 bases lay between the germline ends. There are 11 residues in the CDR3. Germline V gene data show CDR1 as SQVTM and CDR2 as ANQGSEA. The CDR3 loop is CSVEVSDSRFF. The CDR3 DNA is TGCAGCGTTGAAGTGTCGGACTCTAGGTTCTTC.

This chain joins TRBV2 and TRBJ2-2; a weak D match, TRBD1 (5 bases). The CDR3 has 16 amino acids. V lost 3 bases and J lost 4, with 15 bases in between. CDR1 and CDR2 from the germline V gene are SNHLY and FYNNEI. The chain's CDR3 is CASSDFVGQSTGELFF. Written as DNA, the CDR3 is TGTGCCAGCAGTGATTTTGTGGGGCAGAGCACCGGGGAGCTGTTTTTT.

This clonotype was found a few times. The V gene is TRBV5-5, the J gene TRBJ2-7; D perhaps matches TRBD1 (6 bases). The germline gives CDR1 SGHKS, CDR2 YYEKEE (reference sequence). The CDR3 sequence is 15 residues long. V dropped 1 base and J dropped 0 bases, with 11 bases sitting between them. The CDR3: CASSLSTGSSYEQYF. DNA of the CDR3: TGTGCCAGCAGCTTGTCGACAGGTTCCTCCTACGAGCAGTACTTC.

The table lists this clonotype with a few counts. The chain links TRBV5-4 to TRBJ1-1, with TRBD1 as a possible D gene (6 bases). V lost 0 bases, J lost 4 bases, and 10 bases lay in between. Germline CDR1 and CDR2: SGHNT and YYREEE (reference sequence). The CDR3 contains 14 residues. The CDR3 bases are TGTGCCAGCAGCTTGGAGCGAGGGGGCACTGAAGCTTTCTTT. Translated: CASSLERGGTEAFF. The full variable domain, its missing parts supplied by reference TRBV5-4 and TRBJ1-1, is ETGVTQSPTHLIKTRGQQVTLRCSSQSGHNTVSWYQQALGQGPQFIFQYYREEENGRGNFPPRFSGLQFPNYSSELNVNALELDDSALYLCASSLERGGTEAFFGQGTRLTVV.

This clonotype has just a few counts. The CDR3 here is CASSQEWTDNSPLHF. The CDR3, as DNA: TGCGCCAGCAGCCAAGAATGGACGGATAATTCACCCCTCCACTTT. The chain carries TRBV4-1 and TRBJ1-6; D not certain. Germline V gene sequence: CDR1 MGHRA, CDR2 YSYEKL. Trimming took 0 bases from V and 5 from J, leaving 8 bases between them. The CDR3 sequence is 15 residues long.

J is TRBJ2-1 and V is TRBV7-2; no reliable D call. The CDR3 length is 14 residues. Per germline, CDR1 SGHTA and CDR2 FQGNSA. The germline V and J ends were trimmed by 4 bases and 4 bases, with 11 bases remaining between them. The CDR3 DNA reads TGTGCCAGCAGCTCGCCCCCCCCTTACAATGAGCAGTTCTTC. It yields the protein CASSSPPPYNEQFF. The full variable domain, with the rest looked up from reference TRBV7-2 and TRBJ2-1, is GAGVSQSPSNKVTEKGKDVELRCDPISGHTALYWYRQSLGQGLEFLIYFQGNSAPDKSGLPSDRFSAERTGGSVSTLTIQRTQQEDSAVYLCASSSPPPYNEQFFGPGTRLTVL.

The chain carries TRBV7-9 and TRBJ1-5, with TRBD1 identical over 12 bases. CDR3 length: 16 residues. Germline trimming cut 5 bases from V and 3 bases from J; bases unmatched to any gene: 5. The germline gives CDR1 SEHNR, CDR2 FQNEAQ (reference sequence). The DNA of the CDR3 is TGTGCCAGCAGCCCGGGGACAGGGGGCTTCAATCAGCCCCAGCATTTT. This codes for CASSPGTGGFNQPQHF. The variable domain in full, with the rest retrieved from reference TRBV7-9 and TRBJ1-5, is DTGVSQNPRHKITKRGQNVTFRCDPISEHNRLYWYRQTLGQGPEFLTYFQNEAQLEKSRLLSDRFSAERPKGSFSTLEIQRTEQGDSAMYLCASSPGTGGFNQPQHFGDGTRLSIL.

The chain couples TRBV10-3 to TRBJ2-2; D not resolved. This CDR3 spans 12 amino acids. Germline V gives CDR1 ENHRY, CDR2 SYGVKD. Trimming pared 7 bases from V and 0 bases from J, leaving 3 bases between. CDR3 coding DNA: TGTGCCATCACTCCGAACACCGGGGAGCTGTTTTTT. Protein: CAITPNTGELFF.

Only a few counts were recorded for this clonotype. The rearrangement uses TRBV2 and TRBJ2-1, with D maybe TRBD2 (6 bases). V gave up 10 bases and J gave up 5 bases, with 9 bases separating them. The CDR3 has 11 residues. CDR1 and CDR2 (germline): SNHLY, FYNNEI. CDR3 sequence (DNA): TGTGCCACCCTAGCGAACAATGAGCAGTTCTTC. Its translation is CATLANNEQFF.

This clonotype was observed once. This rearrangement joins TRBV5-1 to TRBJ2-7; D perhaps matches TRBD1 (5 bases). V was clipped by 0 bases and J by 2 bases, with 9 bases between them. CDR1 is SGHRS and CDR2 is YFSETQ in the germline V gene. There are 14 residues in the CDR3. CDR3 sequence reads: CASSLEGVAYEQYF. CDR3 bases: TGCGCCAGCAGCTTGGAAGGGGTGGCCTACGAGCAGTACTTC.

This clonotype was counted a few times. This chain joins TRBV7-8 and TRBJ2-6; D gene ambiguous. Per germline, CDR1 SGHVS and CDR2 FQNEAQ. This CDR3 contains 13 residues. Trimming pared 4 bases from V and 5 bases from J, leaving 6 bases between. The CDR3 here is CASSSTRANVLTF. Written as DNA, the CDR3 is TGTGCCAGCAGCTCGACGAGGGCCAACGTCCTGACTTTC.

This clonotype was detected a few times. The V gene is TRBV11-2, the J gene TRBJ2-7; no reliable D call. The V gene's germline CDR1 is SGHAT and CDR2 FQNNGV. The V end lost 1 base, the J end lost 2 bases, and 9 bases lay between the germline ends. The CDR3 contains 14 residues. The CDR3 reads CASSLVGGPYEQYF. The DNA for the CDR3 is TGTGCCAGCAGCTTAGTTGGCGGTCCCTACGAGCAGTACTTC.

This chain links TRBV4-3 with TRBJ2-6; a weak D match, TRBD2 (5 bases). The CDR3 loop spans 16 amino acids. The germline gives CDR1 LGHNA, CDR2 YSLEER. With 1 base removed from V and 1 base from J, the gap between germline ends came to 8 bases. The chain's CDR3 is CASSQVGGSGANVLTF. CDR3 nucleotide sequence: TGCGCCAGCAGCCAAGTTGGCGGGTCTGGGGCCAACGTCCTGACTTTC.

The chain is built from TRBV2 and TRBJ1-1; tentative D call: TRBD1 (5 bases). Germline values: CDR1 SNHLY, CDR2 FYNNEI. V was trimmed by 3 bases and J by 8 bases, leaving 10 bases between them. The CDR3 sequence is 12 residues long. Here the CDR3 DNA reads TGTGCCAGCAGTGAGAACGACAGAGAAGCTTTCTTT. It specifies CASSENDREAFF.